This TCR beta chain was observed in a study of cytomegalovirus exposure and HLA in healthy donors. General study results and limits: Being indistinguishable, some V segments were excluded, TRBV6-2 and TRBV6-3 among them. In vitro data verified three CMV-associated chains as specific for CMV antigens.

The junction had 4 bases not matched to a gene; V was cut back by 1 base and J by 7 bases. Looked up from germline, CDR1 is SGDLS and CDR2 is YYNGEE. The CDR3 spans 13 residues. With respect to this clone: The antigen is not known.

The primer mix had 60 Vbeta and 13 Jbeta primers. The authors' processing: In a later analysis, the count reached 76 million or so unique TCR beta chains, with roughly 9.9 million shared. TCRdb's table, derived via immunoSEQ multiplex PCR, lists solely in-frame clones and lacks some. That table furnishes V, J and clone size, whereas the DNA furnished D and trimming. The table includes around 130,000 clones, around 73% detected once. The chain recombines TRBV9 with TRBJ1-2, with TRBD1 matching over 7 bases. The clonotype was recovered from a human donor in good health. The material sequenced was PBMCs. The CDR3 is CASSVSTGSGYTF. As DNA, the CDR3 is TGTGCCAGCAGCGTATCGACAGGGTCTGGCTACACCTTC.